The source of this TCR beta chain is a study of cytomegalovirus exposure and HLA in healthy donors. Study conclusions and caveats: Segments of the TCR beta V type were, in most cases, productive about 87% or about 30% of the time in an earlier analysis. The classifier, whose performance was assessed in both the original and validation cohorts, reportedly diagnosed cytomegalovirus status with high specificity and sensitivity.

The CDR3 is made up of 12 amino acids. CDR1 is LNHNV and CDR2 is YYDKDF in the germline V gene (reference sequence). Trimming took 2 bases from V and 5 from J, leaving 4 bases between them. In regard to this clone: Its cognate antigen is unknown.

The PCR used 60 Vbeta and 13 Jbeta primers. Here immunoSEQ multiplex PCR was the method, and the copy in TCRdb shows in-frame clones only, minus some. The profile shows tens of thousands of clones, roughly four fifths of them singletons. The sequencing input was PBMCs. The receptor was derived from a woman between 18 and 30 years old in good health and CMV-seropositive. V gene TRBV15 combines with J gene TRBJ1-5; D remains unclear. The CDR3 DNA reads as TGTGCCACCAGCAGATTAGATCAGCCCCAGCATTTT. Translated, it gives CATSRLDQPQHF. Together with reference TRBV15 and TRBJ1-5, the CDR3 gives the full variable domain: DAMVIQNPRYQVTQFGKPVTLSCSQTLNHNVMYWYQQKSSQAPKLLFHYYDKDFNNEADTPDNFQSRRPNTSFCFLDIRSPGLGDTAMYLCATSRLDQPQHFGDGTRLSIL.